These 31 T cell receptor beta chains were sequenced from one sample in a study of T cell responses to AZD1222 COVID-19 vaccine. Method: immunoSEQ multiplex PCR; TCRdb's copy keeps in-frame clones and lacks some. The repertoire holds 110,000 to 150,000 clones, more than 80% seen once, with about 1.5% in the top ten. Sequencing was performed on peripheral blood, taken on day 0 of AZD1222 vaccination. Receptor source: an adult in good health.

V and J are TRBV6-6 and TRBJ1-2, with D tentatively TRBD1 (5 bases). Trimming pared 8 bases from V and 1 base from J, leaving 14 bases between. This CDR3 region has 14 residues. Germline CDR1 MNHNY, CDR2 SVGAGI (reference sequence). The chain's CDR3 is CASFPAGLNYGYTF. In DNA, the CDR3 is TGTGCCAGCTTTCCCGCAGGGCTTAACTATGGCTACACCTTC.

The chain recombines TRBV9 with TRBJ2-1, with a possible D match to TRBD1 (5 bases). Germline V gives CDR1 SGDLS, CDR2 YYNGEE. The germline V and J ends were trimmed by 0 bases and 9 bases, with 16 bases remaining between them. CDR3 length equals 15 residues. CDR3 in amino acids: CASSVVSVGRSEQFF. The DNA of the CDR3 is TGTGCCAGCAGCGTAGTCTCGGTGGGGCGGAGTGAGCAGTTCTTC.

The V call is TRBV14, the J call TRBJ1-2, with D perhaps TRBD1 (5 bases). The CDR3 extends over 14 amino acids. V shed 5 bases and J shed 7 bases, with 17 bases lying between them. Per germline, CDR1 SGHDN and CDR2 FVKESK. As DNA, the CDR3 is TGTGCCAGCAGCACCGGGGGTCGGGGAGGTGGCTACACCTTC. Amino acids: CASSTGGRGGGYTF.

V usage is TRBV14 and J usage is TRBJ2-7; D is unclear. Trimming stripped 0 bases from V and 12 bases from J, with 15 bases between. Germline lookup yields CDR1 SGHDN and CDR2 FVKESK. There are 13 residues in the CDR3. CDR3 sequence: CASSQDRGTPSYF. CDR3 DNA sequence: TGTGCCAGCAGCCAAGATCGAGGCACCCCTTCGTACTTC.

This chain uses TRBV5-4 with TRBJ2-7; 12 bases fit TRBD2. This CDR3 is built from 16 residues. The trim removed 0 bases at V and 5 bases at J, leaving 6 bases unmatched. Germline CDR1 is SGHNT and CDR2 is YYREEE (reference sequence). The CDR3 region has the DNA TGTGCCAGCAGCTTGGTAAGGACTAGCGGGATGGACGAGCAGTACTTC. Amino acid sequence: CASSLVRTSGMDEQYF.

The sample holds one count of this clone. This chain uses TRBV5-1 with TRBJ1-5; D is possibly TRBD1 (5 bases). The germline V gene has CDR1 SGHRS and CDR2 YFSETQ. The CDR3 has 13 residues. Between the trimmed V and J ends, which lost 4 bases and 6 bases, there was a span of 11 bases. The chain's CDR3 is CASSRRGGQPQHF. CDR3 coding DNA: TGCGCCAGCAGCAGGAGGGGCGGTCAGCCCCAGCATTTT.

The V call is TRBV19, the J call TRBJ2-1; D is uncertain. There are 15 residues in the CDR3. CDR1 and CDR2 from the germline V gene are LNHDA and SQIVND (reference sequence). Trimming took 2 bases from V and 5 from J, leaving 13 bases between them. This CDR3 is CASSILPRPNNEQFF. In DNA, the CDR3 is TGTGCCAGTAGTATACTCCCTAGGCCGAACAATGAGCAGTTCTTC.

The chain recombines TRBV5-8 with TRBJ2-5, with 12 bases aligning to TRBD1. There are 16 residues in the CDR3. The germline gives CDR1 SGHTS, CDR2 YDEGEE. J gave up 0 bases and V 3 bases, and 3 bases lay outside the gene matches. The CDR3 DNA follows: TGTGCCAGCAGCTGGGGACAGGGGGCCAACCAAGAGACCCAGTACTTC. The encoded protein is CASSWGQGANQETQYF.

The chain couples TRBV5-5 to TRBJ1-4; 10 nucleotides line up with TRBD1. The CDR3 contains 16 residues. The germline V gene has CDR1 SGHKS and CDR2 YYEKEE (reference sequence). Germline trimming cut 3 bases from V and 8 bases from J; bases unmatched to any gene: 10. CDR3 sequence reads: CASSSSSTGGREKLFF. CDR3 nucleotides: TGTGCCAGCAGCTCGTCGTCGACAGGGGGCCGGGAAAAACTGTTTTTT.

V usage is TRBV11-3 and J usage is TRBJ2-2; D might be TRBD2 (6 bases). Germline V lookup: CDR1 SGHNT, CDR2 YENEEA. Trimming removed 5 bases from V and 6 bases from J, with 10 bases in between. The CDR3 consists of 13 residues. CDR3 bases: TGTGCCAGCAGCACGTCGGGGGCCGGGGAGCTGTTTTTT. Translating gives CASSTSGAGELFF.

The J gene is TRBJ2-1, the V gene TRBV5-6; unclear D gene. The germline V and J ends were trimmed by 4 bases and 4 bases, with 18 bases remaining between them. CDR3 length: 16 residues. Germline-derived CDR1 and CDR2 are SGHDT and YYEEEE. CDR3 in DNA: TGTGCCAGCAGCCCCCCGACCCGACTGAATTACAATGAGCAGTTCTTC. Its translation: CASSPPTRLNYNEQFF.

In nucleotides, the CDR3 is TGCGCCAGCAGCCTGGCAACAGGGGGCTTTTACGAGCAGTACTTC. It codes for CASSLATGGFYEQYF. The chain links TRBV4-1 to TRBJ2-7; 9 bases match TRBD1. Germline values: CDR1 MGHRA, CDR2 YSYEKL. Trimming cost V 4 bases and J 4 bases; bases outside gene matches: 8. The CDR3 loop spans 15 amino acids.

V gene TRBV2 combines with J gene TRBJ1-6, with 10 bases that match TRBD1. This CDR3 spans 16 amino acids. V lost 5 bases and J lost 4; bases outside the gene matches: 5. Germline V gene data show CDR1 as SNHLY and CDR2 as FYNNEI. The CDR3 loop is CASSSTDRGYNSPLHF. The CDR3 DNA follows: TGTGCCAGCAGTTCTACGGACAGGGGGTATAATTCACCCCTCCACTTT. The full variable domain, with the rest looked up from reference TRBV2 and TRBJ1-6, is EPEVTQTPSHQVTQMGQEVILRCVPISNHLYFYWYRQILGQKVEFLVSFYNNEISEKSEIFDDQFSVERPDGSNFTLKIRSTKLEDSAMYFCASSSTDRGYNSPLHFGNGTRLTVT.

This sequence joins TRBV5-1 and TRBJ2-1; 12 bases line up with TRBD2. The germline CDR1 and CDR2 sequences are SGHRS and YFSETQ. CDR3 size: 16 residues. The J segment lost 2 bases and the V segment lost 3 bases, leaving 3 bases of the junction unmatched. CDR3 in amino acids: CASSSRTSGTYNEQFF. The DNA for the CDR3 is TGCGCCAGCAGCTCCCGGACTAGCGGGACCTACAATGAGCAGTTCTTC.

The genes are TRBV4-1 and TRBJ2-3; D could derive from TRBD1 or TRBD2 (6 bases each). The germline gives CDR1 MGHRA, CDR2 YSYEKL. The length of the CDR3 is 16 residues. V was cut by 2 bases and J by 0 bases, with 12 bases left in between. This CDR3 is CASSQRGAESTDTQYF. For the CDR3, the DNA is TGCGCCAGCAGCCAAAGGGGGGCTGAAAGCACAGATACGCAGTATTTT.

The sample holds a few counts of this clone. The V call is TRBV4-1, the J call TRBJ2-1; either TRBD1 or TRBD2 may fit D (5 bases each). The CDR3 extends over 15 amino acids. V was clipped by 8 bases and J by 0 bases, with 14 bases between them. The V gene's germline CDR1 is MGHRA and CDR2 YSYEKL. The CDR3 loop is CASGQVGDSYNEQFF. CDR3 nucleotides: TGCGCCAGCGGACAAGTGGGGGACTCCTACAATGAGCAGTTCTTC.

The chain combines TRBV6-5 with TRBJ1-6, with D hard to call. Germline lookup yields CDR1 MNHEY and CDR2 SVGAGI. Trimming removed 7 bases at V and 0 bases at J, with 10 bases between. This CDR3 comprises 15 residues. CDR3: CASTLGSSYNSPLHF. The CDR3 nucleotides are TGTGCCAGCACCCTAGGGAGCTCCTATAATTCACCCCTCCACTTT.

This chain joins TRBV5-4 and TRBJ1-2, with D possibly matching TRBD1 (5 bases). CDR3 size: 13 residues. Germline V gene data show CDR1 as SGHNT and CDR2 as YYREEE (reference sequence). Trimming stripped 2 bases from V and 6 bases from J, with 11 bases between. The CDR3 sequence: CASSFGRVDGYTF. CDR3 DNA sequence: TGTGCCAGCAGCTTCGGCAGGGTAGATGGCTACACCTTC.

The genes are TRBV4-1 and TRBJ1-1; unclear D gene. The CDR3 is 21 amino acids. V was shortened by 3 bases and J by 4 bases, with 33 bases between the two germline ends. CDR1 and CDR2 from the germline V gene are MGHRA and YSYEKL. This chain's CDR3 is CASSHPLRGQSRSPKGTEAFF. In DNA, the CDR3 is TGCGCCAGCAGCCATCCCCTAAGAGGGCAGTCTCGGTCCCCTAAGGGCACTGAAGCTTTCTTT.

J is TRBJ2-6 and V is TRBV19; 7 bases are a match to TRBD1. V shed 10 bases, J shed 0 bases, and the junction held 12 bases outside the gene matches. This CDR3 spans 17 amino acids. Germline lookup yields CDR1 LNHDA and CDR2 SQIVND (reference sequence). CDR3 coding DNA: TGTGCCACCACACCCAGGGGGATCAGCTCTGGGGCCAACGTCCTGACTTTC. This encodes CATTPRGISSGANVLTF.

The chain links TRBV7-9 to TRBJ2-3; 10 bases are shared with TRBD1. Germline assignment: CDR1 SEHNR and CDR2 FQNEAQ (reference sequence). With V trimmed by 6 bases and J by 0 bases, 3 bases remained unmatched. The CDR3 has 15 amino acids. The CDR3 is CASRRTGGSTDTQYF. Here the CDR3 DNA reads TGTGCCAGCAGGAGGACAGGGGGAAGCACAGATACGCAGTATTTT.

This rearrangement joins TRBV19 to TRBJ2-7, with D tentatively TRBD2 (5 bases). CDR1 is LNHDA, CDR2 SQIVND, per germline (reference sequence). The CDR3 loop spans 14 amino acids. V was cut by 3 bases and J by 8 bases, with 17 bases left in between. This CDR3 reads CASSIPSEWEKQYF. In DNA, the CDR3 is TGTGCCAGTAGTATCCCCTCCGAGTGGGAGAAGCAGTACTTC.

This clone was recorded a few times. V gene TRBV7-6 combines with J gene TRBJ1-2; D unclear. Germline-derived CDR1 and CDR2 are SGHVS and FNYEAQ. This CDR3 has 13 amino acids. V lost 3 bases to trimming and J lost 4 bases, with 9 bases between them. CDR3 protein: CASSLSPLYGYTF. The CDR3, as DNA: TGTGCCAGCAGCTTGTCTCCCCTCTATGGCTACACCTTC.

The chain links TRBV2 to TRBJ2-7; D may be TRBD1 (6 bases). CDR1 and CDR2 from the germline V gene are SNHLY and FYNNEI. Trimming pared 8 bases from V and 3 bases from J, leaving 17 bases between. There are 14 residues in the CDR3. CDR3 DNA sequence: TGTGCCAGCGCCATTGGGGGCGCAGGCTACGAGCAGTACTTC. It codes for CASAIGGAGYEQYF.

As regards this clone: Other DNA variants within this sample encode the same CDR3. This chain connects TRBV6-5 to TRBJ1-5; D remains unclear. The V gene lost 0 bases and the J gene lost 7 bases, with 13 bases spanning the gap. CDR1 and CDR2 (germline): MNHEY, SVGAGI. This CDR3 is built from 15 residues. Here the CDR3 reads CASSYSGTGGQPQHF. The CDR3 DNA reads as TGTGCCAGCAGTTACTCGGGCACCGGTGGCCAGCCCCAGCATTTT.

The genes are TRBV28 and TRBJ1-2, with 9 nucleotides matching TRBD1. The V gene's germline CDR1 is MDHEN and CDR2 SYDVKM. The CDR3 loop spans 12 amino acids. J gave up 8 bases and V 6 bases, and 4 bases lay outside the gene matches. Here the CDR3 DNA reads TGTGCCAGCAGGTGGACAGGGGAGGGCTACACCTTC. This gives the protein CASRWTGEGYTF.

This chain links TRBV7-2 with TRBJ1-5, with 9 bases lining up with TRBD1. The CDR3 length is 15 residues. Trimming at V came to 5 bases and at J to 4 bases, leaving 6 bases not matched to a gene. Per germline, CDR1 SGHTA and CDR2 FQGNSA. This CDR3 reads CASSPGTGRNQPQHF. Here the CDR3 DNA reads TGTGCCAGCAGCCCTGGGACAGGGAGGAATCAGCCCCAGCATTTT. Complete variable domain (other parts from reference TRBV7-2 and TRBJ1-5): GAGVSQSPSNKVTEKGKDVELRCDPISGHTALYWYRQSLGQGLEFLIYFQGNSAPDKSGLPSDRFSAERTGGSVSTLTIQRTQQEDSAVYLCASSPGTGRNQPQHFGDGTRLSIL.

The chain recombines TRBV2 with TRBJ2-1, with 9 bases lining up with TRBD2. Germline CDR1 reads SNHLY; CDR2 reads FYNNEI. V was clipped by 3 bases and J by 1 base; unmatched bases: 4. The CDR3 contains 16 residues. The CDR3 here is CASSDHLAGSYNEQFF. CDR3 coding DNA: TGTGCCAGCAGTGACCATCTAGCGGGATCCTACAATGAGCAGTTCTTC. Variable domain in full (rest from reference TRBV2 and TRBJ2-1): EPEVTQTPSHQVTQMGQEVILRCVPISNHLYFYWYRQILGQKVEFLVSFYNNEISEKSEIFDDQFSVERPDGSNFTLKIRSTKLEDSAMYFCASSDHLAGSYNEQFFGPGTRLTVL.

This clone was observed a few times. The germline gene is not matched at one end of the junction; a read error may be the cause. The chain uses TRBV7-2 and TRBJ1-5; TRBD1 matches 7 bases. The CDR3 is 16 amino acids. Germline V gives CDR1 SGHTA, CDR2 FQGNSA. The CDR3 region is CASNLWGRGSNQPQHF. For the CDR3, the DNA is TGTGCCAGCAACTTATGGGGCAGGGGGAGCAATCAGCCCCAGCATTTT.

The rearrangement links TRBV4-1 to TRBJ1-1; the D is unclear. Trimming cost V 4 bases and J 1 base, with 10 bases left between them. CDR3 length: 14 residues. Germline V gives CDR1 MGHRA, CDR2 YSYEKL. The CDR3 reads CASSLPRRNTEAFF. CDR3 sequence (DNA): TGCGCCAGCAGCCTGCCTCGGCGGAACACTGAAGCTTTCTTT.

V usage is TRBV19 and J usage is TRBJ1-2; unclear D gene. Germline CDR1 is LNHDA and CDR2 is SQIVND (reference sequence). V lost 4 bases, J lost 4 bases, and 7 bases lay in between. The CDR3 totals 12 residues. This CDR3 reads CASSTPLYGYTF. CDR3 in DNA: TGTGCCAGTAGTACCCCTCTCTATGGCTACACCTTC.